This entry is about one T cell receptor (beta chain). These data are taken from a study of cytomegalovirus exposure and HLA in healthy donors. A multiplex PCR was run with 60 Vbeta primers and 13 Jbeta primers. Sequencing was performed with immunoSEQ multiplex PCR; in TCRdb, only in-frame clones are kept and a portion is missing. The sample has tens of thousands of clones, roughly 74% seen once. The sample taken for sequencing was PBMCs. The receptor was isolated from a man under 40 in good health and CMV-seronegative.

The chain's CDR3 is CASSSGQAPLGAEAFF. The DNA of the CDR3 is TGTGCCAGCAGCTCTGGACAGGCCCCTTTGGGGGCTGAAGCTTTCTTT. V usage is TRBV5-6 and J usage is TRBJ1-1, with 7 bases aligning to TRBD1. The junction had 14 bases not matched to a gene; V was cut back by 3 bases and J by 6 bases. The V gene's germline CDR1 is SGHDT and CDR2 YYEEEE. This CDR3 comprises 16 residues.